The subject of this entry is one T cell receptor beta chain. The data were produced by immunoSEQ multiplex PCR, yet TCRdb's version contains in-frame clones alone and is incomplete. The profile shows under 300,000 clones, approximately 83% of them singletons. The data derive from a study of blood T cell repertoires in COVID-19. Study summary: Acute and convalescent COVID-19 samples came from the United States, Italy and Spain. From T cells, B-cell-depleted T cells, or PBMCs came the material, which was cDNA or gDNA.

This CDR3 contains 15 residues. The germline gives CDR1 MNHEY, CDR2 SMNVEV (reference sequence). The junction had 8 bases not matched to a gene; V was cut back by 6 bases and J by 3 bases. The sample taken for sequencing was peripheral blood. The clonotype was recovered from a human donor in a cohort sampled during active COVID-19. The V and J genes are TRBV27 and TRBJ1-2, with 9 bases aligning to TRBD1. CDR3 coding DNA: TGTGCCAGCAGACAAGGACAGGGGACGTACTATGGCTACACCTTC. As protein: CASRQGQGTYYGYTF.